The present TCR beta chain was sequenced within a study of CD4 T cells in relation to SARS-CoV-2 and coronaviruses. In regard to this clone: The target antigen is unknown.

This CDR3 region has 13 residues. Trimming left V 5 bases short and J 8 bases short, with 15 bases between. CDR1 and CDR2 (germline): SGHTA, FQGNSA. Unexposed donor CD4+ T cells date from about 2011-2018, before the COVID-19 pandemic. After about ten days of culture, CD4+ T cells were isolated. The protocol was immunoSEQ multiplex PCR, while the TCRdb copy is restricted to in-frame clones and leaves out a portion. The sample holds roughly 17,000 clones; about 80% are singletons and the top ten take 27%. The clonotype comes from a human donor in good health. The V gene is TRBV7-2, the J gene TRBJ1-2, with D tentatively TRBD1 (6 bases). The sequenced sample was CD4+ T cells from PBMCs, cultured in vitro. The CDR3 sequence is CASSPGQGRGYTF. The CDR3 DNA sequence: TGTGCCAGCAGCCCAGGGCAGGGGCGCGGCTACACCTTC.